Sequencing of this T cell receptor beta chain was carried out in a study of T cells expressing NK-cell markers. This CDR3 comprises 14 residues. Germline V gene lookup returns CDR1 MNHEY and CDR2 SMNVEV (reference sequence). UMIs were included in TCR beta cDNA generated by 5'RACE template switching. Following a re-call of the 5' RACE reads, TCRdb has one entry per CDR3 protein and lacks DNA. Here the sample table reports roughly 180,000 distinct CDR3 sequences. V usage is TRBV27 and J usage is TRBJ2-7; there is no DNA to check the TCRdb D call of TRBD1. The clonotype comes from a woman between 18 and 70 years old in good health. The sample consisted of blood T cells: a sorted CD56 or NKG2C T cell subset, CD4+ or CD8+ T cells, or bulk PBMC T cells (not recorded which). The CDR3 here is CASSSQGASDEQYF.